This section outlines one TCR beta chain sequence together with its context. TCRdb reanalysed the 5' RACE reads using MiXCR and keeps one entry per CDR3 protein. The repertoire includes about 700,000 distinct CDR3 sequences, 8.6% of them detected once, and roughly 0.9% sits in the top ten. This specimen belongs to a study of identical twins. The CDR3 spans 14 residues. V lost 0 bases to trimming and J lost 6 bases, with 6 bases between them. These data were also reused for a study on yellow fever vaccine responses in identical twins.

What was sequenced was PBMCs. The chain couples TRBV12-3 or TRBV12-4 to TRBJ2-6; D unclear. This clonotype was obtained from a woman aged 18 to 35 in good health. In DNA form, the CDR3 reads TGTGCCAGCAGTTTAGCGCGATTGGCCAACGTCCTGACTTTC. This translates into CASSLARLANVLTF.